The 3 T cell receptor beta chains listed next were all sequenced from one sample in a study of technical replicates of blood from a few donors. Sequencing was performed with immunoSEQ multiplex PCR; in TCRdb, only in-frame clones are kept and a portion is missing. This sample yields roughly 87,000 clones, of which around nine tenths are seen a single time; about 0.39% belongs to the top ten. The sequencing input was T cells isolated from PBMCs. The receptors come from a human donor in good health.

In this sample, this clone turned up once. The chain carries TRBV2 and TRBJ2-7, with a possible D match to TRBD1 (5 bases). CDR3 size: 11 residues. Trimming cost V 8 bases and J 4 bases, with 9 bases left between them. Germline assignment: CDR1 SNHLY and CDR2 FYNNEI. CDR3 sequence (DNA): TGTGCCAGCGCACAGGAGTACGAGCAGTACTTC. The encoded protein is CASAQEYEQYF.

The chain is built from TRBV9 and TRBJ2-7; TRBD1 matches at 9 bases. The CDR3 has 12 amino acids. Germline V gene data show CDR1 as SGDLS and CDR2 as YYNGEE. Trimming removed 2 bases from V and 8 bases from J; junction bases left unmatched: 2. The CDR3 spells CASSVGTGQQYF. CDR3 sequence (DNA): TGTGCCAGCAGCGTGGGGACAGGGCAGCAGTACTTC.

J is TRBJ1-2 and V is TRBV4-1; D is unresolved. Germline values: CDR1 MGHRA, CDR2 YSYEKL. V lost 1 base, J lost 4 bases, and 10 bases lay in between. The CDR3 extends over 14 amino acids. Written as DNA, the CDR3 is TGCGCCAGCAGCCAAGGGGCCGGACTCTATGGCTACACCTTC. Its protein is CASSQGAGLYGYTF.